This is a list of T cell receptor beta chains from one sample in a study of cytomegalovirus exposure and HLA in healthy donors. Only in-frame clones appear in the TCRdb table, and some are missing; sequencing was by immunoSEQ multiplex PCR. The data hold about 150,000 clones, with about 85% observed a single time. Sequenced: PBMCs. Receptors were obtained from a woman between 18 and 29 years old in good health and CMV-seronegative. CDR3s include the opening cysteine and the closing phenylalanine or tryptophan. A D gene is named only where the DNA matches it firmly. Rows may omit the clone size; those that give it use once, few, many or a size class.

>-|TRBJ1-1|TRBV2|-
CASSEDSQGYSTEAFF
TGTGCCAGCAGTGAAGATAGTCAGGGTTACTCCACTGAAGCTTTCTTT
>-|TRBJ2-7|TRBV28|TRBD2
CASSSQGTSGGYEQYF
TGTGCCAGCAGTTCCCAAGGGACTAGCGGGGGTTACGAGCAGTACTTC
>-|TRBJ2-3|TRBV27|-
CASTGRRRGTDTQYF
TGTGCCAGCACGGGGAGAAGGCGGGGCACAGATACGCAGTATTTT
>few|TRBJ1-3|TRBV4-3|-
CASSQEPSVGNTIYF
TGCGCCAGCAGCCAAGAACCAAGCGTCGGAAACACCATATATTTT
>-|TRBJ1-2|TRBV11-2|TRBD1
CASSYRGFLYGYTF
TGTGCCAGCAGCTACAGGGGGTTCCTGTATGGCTACACCTTC
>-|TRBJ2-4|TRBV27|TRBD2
CASGEWGGLDIQYF
TGTGCCAGCGGAGAATGGGGGGGTTTGGACATTCAGTACTTC
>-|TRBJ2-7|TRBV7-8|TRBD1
CASSPQRGQGGIYEQYF
TGTGCCAGCAGCCCCCAACGGGGACAGGGTGGGATTTACGAGCAGTACTTC
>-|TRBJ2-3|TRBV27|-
CASTPLPGDTQYF
TGTGCCAGCACCCCTCTCCCGGGGGATACGCAGTATTTT
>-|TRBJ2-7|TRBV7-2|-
CASSLRGGVTYEQYF
TGTGCCAGCAGCTTAAGGGGCGGGGTTACCTACGAGCAGTACTTC
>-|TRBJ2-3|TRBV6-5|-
CASSYRLSTDTQYF
TGTGCCAGCAGTTACCGACTTAGCACAGATACGCAGTATTTT
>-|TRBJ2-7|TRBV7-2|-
CASSSSVGARRSSYEQYF
TGTGCCAGCAGCTCCTCCGTGGGGGCGCGGAGGAGCTCCTACGAGCAGTACTTC
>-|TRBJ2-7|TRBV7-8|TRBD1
CASSLRTGGYEQYF
TGTGCCAGCAGCTTGAGGACAGGGGGCTACGAGCAGTACTTC
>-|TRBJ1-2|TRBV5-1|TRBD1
CASSLTRGDYGYTF
TGCGCCAGCAGCTTGACCAGGGGGGACTATGGCTACACCTTC
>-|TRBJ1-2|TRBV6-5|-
CASSLKGAAGYTF
TGTGCCAGCAGCCTAAAAGGGGCAGCTGGCTACACCTTC
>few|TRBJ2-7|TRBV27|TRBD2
CASRLAGGPRPYEQYF
TGTGCCAGCCGACTAGCGGGAGGCCCTAGGCCCTACGAGCAGTACTTC
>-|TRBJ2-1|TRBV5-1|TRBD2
CASSLLPGGTSGRGEQFF
TGCGCCAGCAGCTTGCTTCCCGGTGGGACTAGCGGGAGGGGGGAGCAGTTCTTC
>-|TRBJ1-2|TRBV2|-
CASSYEGDLGYGYTF
TGTGCCAGCAGTTACGAGGGGGACCTGGGCTATGGCTACACCTTC
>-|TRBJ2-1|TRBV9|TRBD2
CASSATTSGTFHNEQFF
TGTGCCAGCAGCGCAACTACTAGCGGGACTTTTCACAATGAGCAGTTCTTC
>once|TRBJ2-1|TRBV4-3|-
CASSHDKTGYNEQFF
TGCGCCAGCAGCCACGACAAAACCGGCTACAATGAGCAGTTCTTC
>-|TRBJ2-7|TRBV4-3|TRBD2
CASSPQAVPGTSGLYEQYF
TGCGCCAGCAGCCCGCAAGCGGTGCCAGGGACTAGCGGGCTCTACGAGCAGTACTTC
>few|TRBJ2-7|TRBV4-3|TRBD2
CASSQDLASGSYEQYF
TGCGCCAGCAGCCAAGATCTCGCTAGCGGCTCGTACGAGCAGTACTTC
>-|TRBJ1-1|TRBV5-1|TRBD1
CASSFRDRGSTEAFF
TGCGCCAGCAGCTTCCGGGACAGGGGGTCCACTGAAGCTTTCTTT
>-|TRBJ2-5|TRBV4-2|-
CASSQDVTQETQYF
TGTGCCAGCAGCCAAGACGTCACACAAGAGACCCAGTACTTC
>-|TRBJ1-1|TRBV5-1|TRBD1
CASRTNRGLNTEAFF
TGCGCCAGCAGAACTAACAGGGGGCTTAACACTGAAGCTTTCTTT
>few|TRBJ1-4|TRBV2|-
CASSGTTTNEKLFF
TGTGCCAGCAGTGGGACAACTACTAATGAAAAACTGTTTTTT
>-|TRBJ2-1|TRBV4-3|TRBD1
CASSQEGQSAPYNEQFF
TGCGCCAGCAGCCAAGAGGGACAGTCGGCTCCCTACAATGAGCAGTTCTTC
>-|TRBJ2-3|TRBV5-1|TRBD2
CASSSGLAGDLDTQYF
TGCGCCAGCAGCTCGGGACTAGCGGGAGACCTAGATACGCAGTATTTT
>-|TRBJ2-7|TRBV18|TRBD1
CASSPVTGGFLPLYEQYF
TGTGCCAGCTCGCCGGTAACAGGGGGCTTCCTCCCCCTCTACGAGCAGTACTTC
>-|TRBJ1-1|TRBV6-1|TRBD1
CASSLGTEGITEAFF
TGTGCCAGCAGTCTCGGGACAGAGGGCATCACTGAAGCTTTCTTT
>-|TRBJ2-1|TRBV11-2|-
CASSWLGDEQFF
TGTGCCAGCAGCTGGCTCGGGGATGAGCAGTTCTTC
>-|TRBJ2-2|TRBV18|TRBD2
CASSQTSGTGTGELFF
TGTGCCAGCTCGCAGACTAGCGGGACGGGTACCGGGGAGCTGTTTTTT
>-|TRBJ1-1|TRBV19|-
CASSINHRENTEAFF
TGTGCCAGTAGTATTAACCACAGGGAGAACACTGAAGCTTTCTTT
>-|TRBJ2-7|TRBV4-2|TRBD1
CASNQRTGGWGEQYF
TGTGCCAGCAACCAACGGACAGGGGGCTGGGGCGAGCAGTACTTC
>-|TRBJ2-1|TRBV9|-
CASSVGVRRENEQFF
TGTGCCAGCAGCGTAGGAGTAAGGAGGGAGAATGAGCAGTTCTTC
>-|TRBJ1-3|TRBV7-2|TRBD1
CASRPGTGAPTLYF
TGTGCCAGCAGGCCCGGGACAGGGGCCCCAACCTTATATTTT
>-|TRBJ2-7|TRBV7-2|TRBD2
CASSLTSGTYEQYF
TGTGCCAGCAGTTTAACTAGCGGGACCTACGAGCAGTACTTC
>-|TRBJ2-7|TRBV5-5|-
CASSPGDGRNAYEQYF
TGTGCCAGCAGCCCGGGGGATGGGCGGAACGCGTACGAGCAGTACTTC
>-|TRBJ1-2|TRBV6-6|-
CASSYPQGRGYGYTF
TGTGCCAGCAGTTATCCCCAGGGAAGAGGCTATGGCTACACCTTC
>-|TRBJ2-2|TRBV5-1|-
CASSFKVTSTSAGELFF
TGCGCCAGCAGCTTTAAGGTTACTAGCACATCGGCCGGGGAGCTGTTTTTT
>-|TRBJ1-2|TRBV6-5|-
CASSPAPRIYGYTF
TGTGCCAGCAGTCCGGCCCCCAGGATATATGGCTACACCTTC
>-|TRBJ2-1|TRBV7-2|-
CASSLDRNEQFF
TGTGCCAGCAGCCTTGACAGGAATGAGCAGTTCTTC
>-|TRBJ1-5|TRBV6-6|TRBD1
CASTLDGQGDQPQHF
TGTGCCAGCACTCTAGACGGACAGGGAGATCAGCCCCAGCATTTT
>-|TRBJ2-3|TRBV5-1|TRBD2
CASSVGTSGRWSTDTQYF
TGCGCCAGCAGCGTAGGGACTAGCGGTAGGTGGAGCACAGATACGCAGTATTTT
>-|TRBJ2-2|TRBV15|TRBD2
CATSRALAVRNTGELFF
TGTGCCACCAGCAGAGCGCTAGCGGTCCGGAACACCGGGGAGCTGTTTTTT
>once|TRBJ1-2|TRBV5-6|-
CASSSQGTVNYGYTF
TGTGCCAGCAGCTCCCAGGGGACGGTGAACTATGGCTACACCTTC
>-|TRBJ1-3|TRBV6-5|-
CASSGEAGSGNTIYF
TGTGCCAGCAGTGGGGAGGCGGGCTCTGGAAACACCATATATTTT
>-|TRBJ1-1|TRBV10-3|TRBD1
CAIGPDRAEAFF
TGTGCCATCGGACCGGACAGGGCTGAAGCTTTCTTT
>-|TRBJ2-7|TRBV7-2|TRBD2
CASSRTSGTYEQYF
TGTGCCAGCAGCCGGACTAGCGGGACCTACGAGCAGTACTTC
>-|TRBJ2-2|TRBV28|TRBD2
CASSYRGGPGELFF
TGTGCCAGCAGTTACCGGGGAGGGCCCGGGGAGCTGTTTTTT
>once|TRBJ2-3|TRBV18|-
CASSPRLGTDTQYF
TGTGCCAGCTCACCACGACTTGGCACAGATACGCAGTATTTT
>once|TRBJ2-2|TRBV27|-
CASSIPRTLGAGELFF
TGTGCCAGCAGTATCCCCAGGACCCTCGGGGCCGGGGAGCTGTTTTTT
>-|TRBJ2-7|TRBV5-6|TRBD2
CASSRGGQGYDYEQYF
TGTGCCAGCAGCCGGGGGGGGCAGGGATACGACTACGAGCAGTACTTC
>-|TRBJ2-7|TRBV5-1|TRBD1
CASSPRTGGPYEQYF
TGCGCCAGCAGCCCTAGGACAGGGGGACCCTACGAGCAGTACTTC
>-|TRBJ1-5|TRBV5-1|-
CASSLEGREPQHF
TGCGCCAGCAGCTTAGAGGGTCGGGAGCCCCAGCATTTT
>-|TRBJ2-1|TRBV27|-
CASSLSLANEQFF
TGTGCCAGCAGTTTATCACTCGCTAATGAGCAGTTCTTC
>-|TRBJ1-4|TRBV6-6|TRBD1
CASNLGQATNEKLFF
TGTGCCAGCAATTTAGGACAGGCAACTAATGAAAAACTGTTTTTT
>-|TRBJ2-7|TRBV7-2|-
CASSSPRYEQYF
TGTGCCAGCAGCTCCCCCCGCTACGAGCAGTACTTC
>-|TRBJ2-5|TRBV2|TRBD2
CASGASGGGTQYF
TGTGCCAGTGGGGCTAGCGGGGGTGGGACCCAGTACTTC
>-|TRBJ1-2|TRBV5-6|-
CASTRARGAYGYTF
TGTGCCAGCACACGGGCCCGGGGAGCCTATGGCTACACCTTC